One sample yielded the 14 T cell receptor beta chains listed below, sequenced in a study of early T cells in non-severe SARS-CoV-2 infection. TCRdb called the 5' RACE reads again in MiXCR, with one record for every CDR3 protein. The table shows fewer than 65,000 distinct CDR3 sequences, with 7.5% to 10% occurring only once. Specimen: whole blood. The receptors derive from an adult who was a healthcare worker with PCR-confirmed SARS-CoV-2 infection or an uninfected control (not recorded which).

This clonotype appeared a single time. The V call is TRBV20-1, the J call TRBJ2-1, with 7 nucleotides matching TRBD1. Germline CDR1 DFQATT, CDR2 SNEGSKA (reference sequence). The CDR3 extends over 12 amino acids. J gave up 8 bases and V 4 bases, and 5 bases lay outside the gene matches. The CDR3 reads CSATTGIDEQFF. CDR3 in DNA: TGCAGTGCTACGACAGGGATCGATGAGCAGTTCTTC.

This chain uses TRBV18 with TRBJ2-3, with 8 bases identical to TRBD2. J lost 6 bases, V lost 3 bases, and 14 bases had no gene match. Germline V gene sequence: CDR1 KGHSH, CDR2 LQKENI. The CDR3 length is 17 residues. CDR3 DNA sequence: TGTGCCAGCTCACCCCCCGGGCTTCGGGGGGGCCGCGATACGCAGTATTTT. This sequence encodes CASSPPGLRGGRDTQYF.

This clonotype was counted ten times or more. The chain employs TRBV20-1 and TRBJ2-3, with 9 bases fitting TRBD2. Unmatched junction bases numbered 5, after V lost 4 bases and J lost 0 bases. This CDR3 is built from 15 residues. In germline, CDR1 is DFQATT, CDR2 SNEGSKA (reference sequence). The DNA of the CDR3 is TGCAGTGCTAAGCCAGCGGGGGGTAGCACAGATACGCAGTATTTT. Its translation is CSAKPAGGSTDTQYF.

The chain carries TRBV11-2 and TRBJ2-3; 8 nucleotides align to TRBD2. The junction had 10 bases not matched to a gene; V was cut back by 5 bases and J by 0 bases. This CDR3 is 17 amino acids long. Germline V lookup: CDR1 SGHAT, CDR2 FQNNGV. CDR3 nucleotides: TGTGCCAGCAGCCTAACCACTAGCGGATATAGCACAGATACGCAGTATTTT. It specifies CASSLTTSGYSTDTQYF.

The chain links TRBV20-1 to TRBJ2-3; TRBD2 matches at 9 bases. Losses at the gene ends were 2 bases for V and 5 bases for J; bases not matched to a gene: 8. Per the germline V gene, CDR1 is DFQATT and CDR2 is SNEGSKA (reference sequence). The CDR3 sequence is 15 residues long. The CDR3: CSARFAGGPGDTQYF. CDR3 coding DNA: TGCAGTGCTAGATTTGCGGGGGGGCCAGGAGATACGCAGTATTTT.

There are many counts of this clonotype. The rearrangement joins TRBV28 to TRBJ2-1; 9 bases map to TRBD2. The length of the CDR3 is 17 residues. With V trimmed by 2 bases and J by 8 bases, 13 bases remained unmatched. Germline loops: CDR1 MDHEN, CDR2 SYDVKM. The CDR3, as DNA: TGTGCCAGCAGTTTAGGGCTAGCGGGGACCCCCGGAGATGAGCAGTTCTTC. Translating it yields CASSLGLAGTPGDEQFF.

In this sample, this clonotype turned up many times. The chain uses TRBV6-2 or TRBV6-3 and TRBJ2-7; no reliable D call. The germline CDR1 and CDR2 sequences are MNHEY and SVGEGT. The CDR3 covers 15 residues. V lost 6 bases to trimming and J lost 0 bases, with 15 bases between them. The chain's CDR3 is CASSATAQNSYEQYV. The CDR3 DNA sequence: TGTGCCAGCAGCGCCACTGCACAGAACTCCTACGAGCAGTACGTC.

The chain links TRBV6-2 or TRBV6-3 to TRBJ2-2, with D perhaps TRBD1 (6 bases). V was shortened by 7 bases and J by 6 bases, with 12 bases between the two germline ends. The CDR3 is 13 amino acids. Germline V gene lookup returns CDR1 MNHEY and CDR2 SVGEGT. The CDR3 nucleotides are TGTGCCAGCATTAGGGGGTCGGCCGGGGAGCTGTTTTTT. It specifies CASIRGSAGELFF.

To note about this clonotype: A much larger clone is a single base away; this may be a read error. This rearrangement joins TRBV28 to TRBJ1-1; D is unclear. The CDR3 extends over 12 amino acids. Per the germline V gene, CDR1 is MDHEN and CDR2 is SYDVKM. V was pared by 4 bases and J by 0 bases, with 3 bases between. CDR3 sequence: CASSSVNTEAFF. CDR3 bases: TGTGCCAGCAGTTCGGTGAACACTGAAGCTTTCTTT.

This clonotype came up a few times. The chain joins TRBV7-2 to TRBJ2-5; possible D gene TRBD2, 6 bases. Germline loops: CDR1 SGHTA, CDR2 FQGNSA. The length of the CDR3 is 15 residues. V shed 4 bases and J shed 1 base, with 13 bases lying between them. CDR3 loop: CASSSVGGPQETQYF. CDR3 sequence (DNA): TGTGCCAGCAGCTCAGTCGGGGGACCCCAAGAGACCCAGTACTTC. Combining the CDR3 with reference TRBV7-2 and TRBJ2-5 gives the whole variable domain GAGVSQSPSNKVTEKGKDVELRCDPISGHTALYWYRQSLGQGLEFLIYFQGNSAPDKSGLPSDRFSAERTGGSVSTLTIQRTQQEDSAVYLCASSSVGGPQETQYFGPGTRLLVL.

CDR3 nucleotides: TGTGCCAGCAGCCGCCCAGATACGCAGTATTTT. Translation: CASSRPDTQYF. The chain uses TRBV7-9 and TRBJ2-3, with D unclear. Per germline, CDR1 SEHNR and CDR2 FQNEAQ (reference sequence). Trimming took off 5 bases at V and 4 bases at J, with 4 bases between the two ends. CDR3 length: 11 residues.

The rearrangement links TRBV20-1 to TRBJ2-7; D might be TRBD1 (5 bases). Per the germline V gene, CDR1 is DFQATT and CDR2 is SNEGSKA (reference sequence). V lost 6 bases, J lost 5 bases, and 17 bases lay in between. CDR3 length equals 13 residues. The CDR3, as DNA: TGCAGTGCCTTAAGAGTAGGGGCCGACGAGCAGTACGTC. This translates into CSALRVGADEQYV.

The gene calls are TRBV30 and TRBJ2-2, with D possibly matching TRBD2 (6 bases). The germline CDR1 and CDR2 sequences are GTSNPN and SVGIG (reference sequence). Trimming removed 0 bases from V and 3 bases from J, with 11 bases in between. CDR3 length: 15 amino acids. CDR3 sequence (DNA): TGTGCCTGGAGTGTTGCCGGGGGTTACACCGGGGAGCTGTTTTTT. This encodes CAWSVAGGYTGELFF.

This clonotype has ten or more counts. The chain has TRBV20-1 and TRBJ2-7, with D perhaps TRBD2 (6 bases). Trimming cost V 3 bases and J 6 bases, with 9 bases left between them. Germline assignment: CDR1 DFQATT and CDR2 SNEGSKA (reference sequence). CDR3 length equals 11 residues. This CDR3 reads CSASLASEQYV. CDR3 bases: TGCAGTGCTAGTCTAGCGTCCGAGCAGTACGTC.